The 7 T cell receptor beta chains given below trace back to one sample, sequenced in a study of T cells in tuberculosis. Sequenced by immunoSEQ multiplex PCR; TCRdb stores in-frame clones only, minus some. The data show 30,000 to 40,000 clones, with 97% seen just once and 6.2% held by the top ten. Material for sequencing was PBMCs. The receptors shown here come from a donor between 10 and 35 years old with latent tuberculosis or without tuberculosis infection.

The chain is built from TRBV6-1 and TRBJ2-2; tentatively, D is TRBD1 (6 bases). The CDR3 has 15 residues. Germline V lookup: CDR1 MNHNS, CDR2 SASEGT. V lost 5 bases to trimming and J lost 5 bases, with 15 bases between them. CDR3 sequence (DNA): TGTGCCAGCAGTCCCCTATTTAGGGGGACCGGGGAGCTGTTTTTT. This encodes CASSPLFRGTGELFF.

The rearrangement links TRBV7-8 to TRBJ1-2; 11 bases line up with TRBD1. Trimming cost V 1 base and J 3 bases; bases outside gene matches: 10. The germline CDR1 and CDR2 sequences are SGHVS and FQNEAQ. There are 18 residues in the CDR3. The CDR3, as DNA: TGTGCCAGCAGCTTAGACGGACAGGGGGCGCGATCTTACTATGGCTACACCTTC. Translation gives CASSLDGQGARSYYGYTF. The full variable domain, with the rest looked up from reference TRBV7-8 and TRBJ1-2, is GAGVSQSPRYKVAKRGQDVALRCDPISGHVSLFWYQQALGQGPEFLTYFQNEAQLDKSGLPSDRFFAERPEGSVSTLKIQRTQQEDSAVYLCASSLDGQGARSYYGYTFGSGTRLTVV.

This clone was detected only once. The CDR3 DNA sequence: TGTGCCAGCAGCTTCTATTACGGGACAGGGGAACAAGAGACCCAGTACTTC. This codes for CASSFYYGTGEQETQYF. V and J are TRBV12-1 and TRBJ2-5; the D call of TRBD1 is as the table states it, not checked on the DNA. TRBV12-1 represents a pseudogene. The CDR3 is 17 residues long.

CDR3 region: CSVDMGGSYEQYF. The CDR3 DNA sequence: TGCAGCGTTGATATGGGAGGGAGCTACGAGCAGTACTTC. This chain links TRBV29-1 with TRBJ2-7, with 7 bases identical to TRBD2. The CDR3 loop spans 13 amino acids. Germline V gene sequence: CDR1 SQVTM, CDR2 ANQGSEA. J gave up 3 bases and V 3 bases, and 5 bases lay outside the gene matches.

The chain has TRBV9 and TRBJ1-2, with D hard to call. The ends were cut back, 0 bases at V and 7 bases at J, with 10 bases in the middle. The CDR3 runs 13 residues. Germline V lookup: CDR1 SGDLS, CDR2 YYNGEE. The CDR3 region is CASSVGGGGGYTF. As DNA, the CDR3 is TGTGCCAGCAGCGTAGGCGGAGGCGGTGGCTACACCTTC. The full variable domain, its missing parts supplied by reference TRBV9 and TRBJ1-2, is DSGVTQTPKHLITATGQRVTLRCSPRSGDLSVYWYQQSLDQGLQFLIQYYNGEERAKGNILERFSAQQFPDLHSELNLSSLELGDSALYFCASSVGGGGGYTFGSGTRLTVV.

The CDR3 here is CARLNRGKYSNQPQHF. In DNA form, the CDR3 reads TGCGCCAGGTTAAACCGGGGGAAATATAGCAATCAGCCCCAGCATTTT. The rearrangement uses TRBV5-1 and TRBJ1-5; D might be TRBD1 (5 bases). Between the trimmed V and J ends, which lost 8 bases and 0 bases, there was a span of 18 bases. The CDR3 consists of 16 residues. Germline V gene sequence: CDR1 SGHRS, CDR2 YFSETQ.

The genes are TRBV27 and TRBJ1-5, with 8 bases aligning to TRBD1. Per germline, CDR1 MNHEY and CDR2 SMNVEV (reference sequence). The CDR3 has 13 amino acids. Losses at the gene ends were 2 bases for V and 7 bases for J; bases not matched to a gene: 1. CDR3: CASSLHRGQPQHF. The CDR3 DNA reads TGTGCCAGCAGTTTACACAGGGGGCAGCCCCAGCATTTT.